This is a list of T cell receptor beta chains from one sample in a study of CD8 T cells in Susac syndrome. TCRdb processed the immunoSEQ multiplex PCR reads anew with MiXCR; each CDR3 protein has one entry. The sample consists of approximately 120,000 distinct CDR3 sequences, about 90% of them appearing once. Source material: CD8+ T cells from PBMCs. Every receptor here comes from a human donor in good health. The CDR3 runs from the conserved cysteine through the conserved F or W. The D gene is left open where the match is weak. Clone size is not always given. Where it is, it says once, few, many or a class for expanded clones.

v_gene: TRBV3-1; len: 16; d_gene: .; abundance: once; j_gene: TRBJ2-2; CDR3aa: CASSLVQLGPSGELFF; CDR3nt: TGTGCCAGCAGCCTCGTCCAACTAGGTCCCTCCGGGGAGCTGTTTTTT
v_gene: TRBV5-4; len: 17; d_gene: TRBD2; abundance: .; j_gene: TRBJ2-1; CDR3aa: CASSSSAGTRGFNEQFF; CDR3nt: TGTGCCAGCAGCTCGAGCGCCGGGACTAGGGGGTTCAATGAGCAGTTCTTC
v_gene: TRBV20-1; len: 11; d_gene: TRBD1; abundance: .; j_gene: TRBJ1-1; CDR3aa: CSATGTAGAFF; CDR3nt: TGCAGTGCTACCGGGACAGCCGGAGCTTTCTTT
v_gene: TRBV9; len: 15; d_gene: TRBD2; abundance: once; j_gene: TRBJ2-3; CDR3aa: CASSPTSVGTDTQYF; CDR3nt: TGTGCCAGCAGCCCCACTAGCGTCGGCACAGATACGCAGTATTTT
v_gene: TRBV18; len: 15; d_gene: .; abundance: .; j_gene: TRBJ1-1; CDR3aa: CASSPQNGANTEAFF; CDR3nt: TGTGCCAGCTCACCACAGAACGGGGCGAACACTGAAGCTTTCTTT
v_gene: TRBV6-2/TRBV6-3; len: 14; d_gene: .; abundance: .; j_gene: TRBJ1-1; CDR3aa: CASHLQLMNTEAFF; CDR3nt: TGTGCCAGCCACTTACAGCTCATGAACACTGAAGCTTTCTTT
v_gene: TRBV9; len: 15; d_gene: TRBD2; abundance: .; j_gene: TRBJ2-1; CDR3aa: CASSDIGTSYNEQFF; CDR3nt: TGTGCCAGCAGCGACATCGGGACTAGCTACAATGAGCAGTTCTTC
v_gene: TRBV20-1; len: 18; d_gene: TRBD1; abundance: .; j_gene: TRBJ1-2; CDR3aa: CSASPTTGTGGNYYGYTF; CDR3nt: TGCAGTGCTAGTCCTACTACCGGGACAGGGGGGAATTACTATGGCTACACCTTC
v_gene: TRBV19; len: 15; d_gene: TRBD1; abundance: .; j_gene: TRBJ1-6; CDR3aa: CASRQGQGLLSPLHF; CDR3nt: TGTGCCAGTAGGCAGGGACAGGGTTTACTCTCACCCCTCCACTTT
v_gene: TRBV27; len: 14; d_gene: TRBD2; abundance: once; j_gene: TRBJ2-2; CDR3aa: CASAAGVETGELFF; CDR3nt: TGTGCCAGCGCAGCGGGAGTTGAGACCGGGGAGCTGTTTTTT
v_gene: TRBV18; len: 18; d_gene: TRBD1; abundance: .; j_gene: TRBJ2-7; CDR3aa: CASSPQKIHGTGPYEQYF; CDR3nt: TGTGCCAGCTCACCGCAGAAAATACACGGGACAGGACCCTACGAGCAGTACTTC
v_gene: TRBV14; len: 16; d_gene: TRBD2; abundance: .; j_gene: TRBJ2-1; CDR3aa: CASSQGLADYYNEQFF; CDR3nt: TGTGCCAGCAGCCAGGGACTAGCGGACTACTACAATGAGCAGTTCTTC
v_gene: TRBV6-5; len: 14; d_gene: .; abundance: once; j_gene: TRBJ1-5; CDR3aa: CASSFRDGNQPQHF; CDR3nt: TGTGCCAGCAGTTTCCGGGACGGGAATCAGCCCCAGCATTTT
v_gene: TRBV7-9; len: 17; d_gene: .; abundance: .; j_gene: TRBJ2-6; CDR3aa: CASSSGREDSGANVLTF; CDR3nt: TGTGCCAGCAGCTCTGGACGGGAAGACTCTGGGGCCAACGTCCTGACTTTC
v_gene: TRBV3-1; len: 16; d_gene: TRBD1; abundance: .; j_gene: TRBJ1-4; CDR3aa: CASSPQGGAANEKLFF; CDR3nt: TGTGCCAGCAGCCCTCAGGGGGGCGCGGCTAATGAAAAACTGTTTTTT
v_gene: TRBV4-3; len: 15; d_gene: .; abundance: .; j_gene: TRBJ1-2; CDR3aa: CASSQDAGVNYGYTF; CDR3nt: TGCGCCAGCAGCCAAGATGCAGGGGTTAACTATGGCTACACCTTC
v_gene: TRBV6-2/TRBV6-3; len: 13; d_gene: .; abundance: .; j_gene: TRBJ1-1; CDR3aa: CASRLDRTSEAFF; CDR3nt: TGTGCCAGCAGACTCGACAGGACCTCTGAAGCTTTCTTT
v_gene: TRBV18; len: 12; d_gene: .; abundance: .; j_gene: TRBJ2-1; CDR3aa: CASSLLSGEQFF; CDR3nt: TGTGCCAGCTCGTTACTTTCGGGTGAGCAGTTCTTC
v_gene: TRBV20-1; len: 14; d_gene: .; abundance: .; j_gene: TRBJ1-6; CDR3aa: CSAAGRGLGSPLHF; CDR3nt: TGCAGTGCCGCCGGACGGGGACTCGGTTCACCCCTCCACTTT
v_gene: TRBV10-3; len: 12; d_gene: .; abundance: .; j_gene: TRBJ1-5; CDR3aa: CAISESSQPQHF; CDR3nt: TGTGCCATCAGTGAGTCAAGTCAGCCCCAGCATTTT
v_gene: TRBV20-1; len: 12; d_gene: .; abundance: .; j_gene: TRBJ2-3; CDR3aa: CSASRGTDTQYF; CDR3nt: TGCAGTGCTAGCCGGGGCACAGATACGCAGTATTTT
v_gene: TRBV5-1; len: 17; d_gene: TRBD1; abundance: once; j_gene: TRBJ1-2; CDR3aa: CASSLSPGQGPQDGYTF; CDR3nt: TGCGCCAGCAGCTTGTCCCCCGGACAGGGCCCTCAGGATGGCTACACCTTC
v_gene: TRBV27; len: 15; d_gene: .; abundance: .; j_gene: TRBJ2-3; CDR3aa: CASSHRRSSTDTQYF; CDR3nt: TGTGCCAGCAGCCACAGGCGCTCTAGCACAGATACGCAGTATTTT
v_gene: TRBV20-1; len: 15; d_gene: TRBD2; abundance: .; j_gene: TRBJ2-7; CDR3aa: CSARKAGENSYEQYF; CDR3nt: TGCAGTGCTAGAAAAGCGGGGGAGAACTCCTACGAGCAGTACTTC
v_gene: TRBV12-3/TRBV12-4; len: 15; d_gene: .; abundance: .; j_gene: TRBJ2-5; CDR3aa: CASSLRIQKQETQYF; CDR3nt: TGTGCCAGCAGCTTACGCATCCAGAAACAGGAGACCCAGTACTTC
v_gene: TRBV7-2; len: 17; d_gene: .; abundance: .; j_gene: TRBJ2-6; CDR3aa: CASAQWGGRTGANVLTF; CDR3nt: TGTGCCAGCGCGCAATGGGGGGGCCGCACTGGGGCCAACGTCCTGACTTTC
v_gene: TRBV7-6; len: 17; d_gene: TRBD2; abundance: .; j_gene: TRBJ2-5; CDR3aa: CASSLVVSGAARETQYF; CDR3nt: TGTGCCAGCAGCTTAGTTGTTAGCGGGGCCGCCCGGGAGACCCAGTACTTC
v_gene: TRBV7-6; len: 15; d_gene: TRBD1; abundance: .; j_gene: TRBJ2-1; CDR3aa: CASSLSRQGFNEQFF; CDR3nt: TGTGCCAGCAGCTTGTCCCGACAGGGTTTCAATGAGCAGTTCTTC
v_gene: TRBV18; len: 13; d_gene: .; abundance: .; j_gene: TRBJ2-2; CDR3aa: CASSPRKDGELFF; CDR3nt: TGTGCCAGCTCACCGCGAAAGGACGGGGAGCTGTTTTTT
v_gene: TRBV19; len: 15; d_gene: TRBD1; abundance: .; j_gene: TRBJ2-3; CDR3aa: CASAMEQGSTDTQYF; CDR3nt: TGTGCCAGCGCGATGGAACAGGGGAGCACAGATACGCAGTATTTT
v_gene: TRBV5-1; len: 16; d_gene: .; abundance: .; j_gene: TRBJ2-1; CDR3aa: CASSLGGTQSYNEQFF; CDR3nt: TGCGCCAGCAGCTTGGGAGGGACACAGTCCTACAATGAGCAGTTCTTC
v_gene: TRBV4-1; len: 15; d_gene: .; abundance: .; j_gene: TRBJ2-7; CDR3aa: CASGQISGLSYEQYF; CDR3nt: TGCGCCAGCGGCCAAATAAGCGGCCTCTCCTACGAGCAGTACTTC
v_gene: TRBV4-2; len: 15; d_gene: TRBD1; abundance: .; j_gene: TRBJ1-4; CDR3aa: CASSQNRQGGEKLFF; CDR3nt: TGTGCCAGCAGCCAAAATCGACAGGGGGGCGAAAAACTGTTTTTT
v_gene: TRBV19; len: 15; d_gene: .; abundance: .; j_gene: TRBJ2-7; CDR3aa: CASSDLPGRPHEQYF; CDR3nt: TGTGCCAGTAGCGATTTGCCGGGACGGCCCCACGAGCAGTACTTC
v_gene: TRBV6-2/TRBV6-3; len: 12; d_gene: .; abundance: .; j_gene: TRBJ1-1; CDR3aa: CASSRSAYKAFF; CDR3nt: TGTGCCAGCAGTCGATCAGCGTATAAAGCTTTCTTT
v_gene: TRBV4-3; len: 17; d_gene: .; abundance: once; j_gene: TRBJ1-1; CDR3aa: CASSQDEQGIVDTEAFF; CDR3nt: TGCGCCAGCAGCCAAGATGAGCAGGGCATTGTGGACACTGAAGCTTTCTTT
v_gene: TRBV6-2/TRBV6-3; len: 15; d_gene: .; abundance: .; j_gene: TRBJ2-1; CDR3aa: CASSLPWGLYNEQFF; CDR3nt: TGTGCCAGCAGCCTCCCGTGGGGGCTGTACAATGAGCAGTTCTTC
v_gene: TRBV7-2; len: 15; d_gene: .; abundance: .; j_gene: TRBJ1-3; CDR3aa: CASSSGLHSGNTIYF; CDR3nt: TGTGCCAGCAGCTCTGGACTGCATTCTGGAAACACCATATATTTT
v_gene: TRBV19; len: 16; d_gene: .; abundance: .; j_gene: TRBJ2-6; CDR3aa: CASSIGGLSGANVLTF; CDR3nt: TGTGCCAGTAGCATCGGAGGACTCTCTGGGGCCAACGTCCTGACTTTC
v_gene: TRBV19; len: 13; d_gene: TRBD1; abundance: once; j_gene: TRBJ1-2; CDR3aa: CASSVDRGGGYTF; CDR3nt: TGTGCCAGTAGTGTTGACAGGGGAGGTGGCTACACCTTC
v_gene: TRBV12-5; len: 14; d_gene: .; abundance: .; j_gene: TRBJ1-1; CDR3aa: CASGLGTVGTEAFF; CDR3nt: TGTGCTAGTGGTTTGGGGACAGTGGGCACTGAAGCTTTCTTT
v_gene: TRBV7-9; len: 17; d_gene: TRBD1; abundance: .; j_gene: TRBJ1-2; CDR3aa: CASNPGPGTGRYDGYTF; CDR3nt: TGTGCCAGCAACCCTGGTCCCGGGACAGGGAGATATGATGGCTACACCTTC
v_gene: TRBV7-9; len: 14; d_gene: .; abundance: .; j_gene: TRBJ1-6; CDR3aa: CASSFREERSPLHF; CDR3nt: TGTGCCAGCAGCTTTCGAGAAGAGCGTTCACCCCTCCACTTT
v_gene: TRBV12-3/TRBV12-4; len: 16; d_gene: TRBD2; abundance: .; j_gene: TRBJ2-1; CDR3aa: CASSLSGLAGKNEQFF; CDR3nt: TGTGCCAGCAGTTTATCGGGACTAGCGGGAAAAAATGAGCAGTTCTTC
v_gene: TRBV2; len: 15; d_gene: .; abundance: .; j_gene: TRBJ1-5; CDR3aa: CASSEQTISHQPQHF; CDR3nt: TGTGCCAGCAGTGAACAGACAATTAGTCATCAGCCCCAGCATTTT
v_gene: TRBV12-3/TRBV12-4; len: 11; d_gene: .; abundance: .; j_gene: TRBJ1-5; CDR3aa: CASSLNQPQHF; CDR3nt: TGTGCCAGCAGTTTGAATCAGCCCCAGCATTTT
v_gene: TRBV7-2; len: 14; d_gene: .; abundance: once; j_gene: TRBJ1-1; CDR3aa: CASSLGHIGTEAFF; CDR3nt: TGTGCCAGCAGCTTAGGACACATCGGGACTGAAGCTTTCTTT
v_gene: TRBV6-6; len: 14; d_gene: TRBD2; abundance: .; j_gene: TRBJ2-3; CDR3aa: CASSSGLVTDTQYF; CDR3nt: TGTGCCAGCAGTTCGGGACTAGTCACAGATACGCAGTATTTT
v_gene: TRBV11-2; len: 16; d_gene: TRBD1; abundance: .; j_gene: TRBJ2-5; CDR3aa: CASSFRGDRGRETQYF; CDR3nt: TGTGCCAGCAGCTTTAGAGGGGACAGGGGGCGTGAGACCCAGTACTTC
v_gene: TRBV7-2; len: 15; d_gene: .; abundance: .; j_gene: TRBJ2-7; CDR3aa: CASSLSPGQAYEQYF; CDR3nt: TGTGCCAGCAGCTTAAGCCCGGGCCAGGCATACGAGCAGTACTTC
v_gene: TRBV6-4; len: 13; d_gene: .; abundance: few; j_gene: TRBJ1-1; CDR3aa: CASSRTGNTEAFF; CDR3nt: TGTGCCAGCAGTCGGACGGGGAACACTGAAGCTTTCTTT
v_gene: TRBV7-3; len: 16; d_gene: .; abundance: .; j_gene: TRBJ1-2; CDR3aa: CASSLRELREVYGYTF; CDR3nt: TGTGCCAGCAGCTTAAGGGAGCTCCGGGAAGTTTATGGCTACACCTTC
v_gene: TRBV6-5; len: 15; d_gene: TRBD2; abundance: .; j_gene: TRBJ2-3; CDR3aa: CASSYAGVAGDTQYF; CDR3nt: TGTGCCAGCAGTTACGCGGGGGTTGCGGGAGATACGCAGTATTTT
v_gene: TRBV19; len: 13; d_gene: TRBD1; abundance: .; j_gene: TRBJ2-5; CDR3aa: CASSMDRRQTQYF; CDR3nt: TGTGCCAGTAGTATGGACAGGAGGCAGACCCAGTACTTC
v_gene: TRBV7-9; len: 13; d_gene: .; abundance: few; j_gene: TRBJ2-7; CDR3aa: CASSLQTSYEQYF; CDR3nt: TGTGCCAGCAGCCTCCAAACCAGCTACGAGCAGTACTTC